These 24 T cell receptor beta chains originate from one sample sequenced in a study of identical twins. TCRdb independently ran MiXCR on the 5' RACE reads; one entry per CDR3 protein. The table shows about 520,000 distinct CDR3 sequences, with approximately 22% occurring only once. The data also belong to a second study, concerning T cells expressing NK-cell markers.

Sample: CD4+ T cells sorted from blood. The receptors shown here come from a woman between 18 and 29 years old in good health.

CDR3 bases: TGCAGTGCTCAGGAGTCAAGCTCCTACGAGCAGTACTTC. Protein: CSAQESSSYEQYF. This chain links TRBV20-1 with TRBJ2-7; D is undetermined. CDR1 DFQATT and CDR2 SNEGSKA come from the germline V gene (reference sequence). Trimming removed 5 bases at V and 0 bases at J, with 11 bases between. CDR3 length equals 13 residues.

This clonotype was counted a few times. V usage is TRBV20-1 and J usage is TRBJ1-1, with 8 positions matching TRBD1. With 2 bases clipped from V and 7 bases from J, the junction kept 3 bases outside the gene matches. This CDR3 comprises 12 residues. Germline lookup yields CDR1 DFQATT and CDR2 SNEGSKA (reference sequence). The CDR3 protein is CSARKGQGEAFF. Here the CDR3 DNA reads TGCAGTGCTAGAAAAGGACAGGGTGAAGCTTTCTTT.

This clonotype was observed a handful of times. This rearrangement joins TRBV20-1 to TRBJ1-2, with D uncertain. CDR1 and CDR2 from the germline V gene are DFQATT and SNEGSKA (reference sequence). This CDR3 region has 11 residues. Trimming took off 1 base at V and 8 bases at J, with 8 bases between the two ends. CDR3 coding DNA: TGCAGTGCTAGAGGGGCCCCAGGCTACACCTTC. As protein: CSARGAPGYTF.

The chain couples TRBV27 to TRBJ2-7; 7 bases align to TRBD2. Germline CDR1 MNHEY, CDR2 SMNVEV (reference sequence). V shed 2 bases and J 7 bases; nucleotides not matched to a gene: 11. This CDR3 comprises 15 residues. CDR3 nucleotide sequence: TGTGCCAGCAGTTTAAGTCTAGCGGTTCGCGGGGAGCAGTACTTC. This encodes CASSLSLAVRGEQYF.

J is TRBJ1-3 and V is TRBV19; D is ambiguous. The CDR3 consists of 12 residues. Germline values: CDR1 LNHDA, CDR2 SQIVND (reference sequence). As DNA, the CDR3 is TGTGCGACCGTAACCTCTGGAAACACCATATATTTT. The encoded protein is CATVTSGNTIYF. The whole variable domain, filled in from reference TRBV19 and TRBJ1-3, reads DGGITQSPKYLFRKEGQNVTLSCEQNLNHDAMYWYRQDPGQGLRLIYYSQIVNDFQKGDIAEGYSVSREKKESFPLTVTSAQKNPTAFYLCATVTSGNTIYFGEGSWLTVV.

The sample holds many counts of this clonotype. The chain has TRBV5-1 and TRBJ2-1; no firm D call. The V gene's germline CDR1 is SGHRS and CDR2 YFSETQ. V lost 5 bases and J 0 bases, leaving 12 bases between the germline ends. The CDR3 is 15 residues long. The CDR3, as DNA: TGCGCCAGCAGGTCGGACCCTAACTCCTACAATGAGCAGTTCTTC. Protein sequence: CASRSDPNSYNEQFF.

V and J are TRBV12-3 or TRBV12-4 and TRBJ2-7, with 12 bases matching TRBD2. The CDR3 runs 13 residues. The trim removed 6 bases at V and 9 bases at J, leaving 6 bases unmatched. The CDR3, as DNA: TGTGCCAGCAGCTCCGGGACTAGCGGGCGGCAGTACTTC. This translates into CASSSGTSGRQYF.

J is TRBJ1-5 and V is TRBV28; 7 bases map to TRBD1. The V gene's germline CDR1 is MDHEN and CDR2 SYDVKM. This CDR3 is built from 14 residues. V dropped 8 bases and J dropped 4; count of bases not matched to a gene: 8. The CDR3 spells CASYGTDQNQPQHF. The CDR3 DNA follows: TGTGCCAGCTACGGGACAGACCAGAATCAGCCCCAGCATTTT.

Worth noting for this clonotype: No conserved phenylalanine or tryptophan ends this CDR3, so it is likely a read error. The CDR3 DNA sequence: TGTGCCAGCAGCCAACCCGGGACAGGCCACGGCTACACCTTA. Translated: CASSQPGTGHGYTL. J is TRBJ1-2 and V is TRBV6-1, with 8 bases that match TRBD1. The CDR3 runs 14 residues. The germline gives CDR1 MNHNS, CDR2 SASEGT. J was trimmed by 8 bases and V by 6 bases; bases with no gene match: 11.

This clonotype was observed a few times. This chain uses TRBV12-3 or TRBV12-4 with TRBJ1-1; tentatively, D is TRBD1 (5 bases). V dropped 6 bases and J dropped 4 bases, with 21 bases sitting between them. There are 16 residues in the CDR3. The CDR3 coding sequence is TGTGCCAGCAGGACGACAGCCTCGGGAGTCGGCACTGAAGCTTTCTTT. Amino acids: CASRTTASGVGTEAFF.

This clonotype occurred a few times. CDR3 coding DNA: TGCGCCAGCAGCCAAGAAGAAGGGGGCTACACCTTC. Protein product: CASSQEEGGYTF. The gene calls are TRBV4-3 and TRBJ1-2; D not certain. The CDR3 is 12 amino acids. With 0 bases removed from V and 8 bases from J, the gap between germline ends came to 7 bases. Germline V gene lookup returns CDR1 LGHNA and CDR2 YSLEER.

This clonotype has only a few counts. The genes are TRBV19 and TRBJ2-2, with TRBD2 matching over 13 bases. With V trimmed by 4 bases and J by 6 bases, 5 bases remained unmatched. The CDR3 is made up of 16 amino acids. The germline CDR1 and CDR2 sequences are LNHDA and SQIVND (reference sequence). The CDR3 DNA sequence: TGTGCCAGTAGTAACGGACTAGCGGGAGATCCCGGGGAGCTGTTTTTT. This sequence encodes CASSNGLAGDPGELFF.

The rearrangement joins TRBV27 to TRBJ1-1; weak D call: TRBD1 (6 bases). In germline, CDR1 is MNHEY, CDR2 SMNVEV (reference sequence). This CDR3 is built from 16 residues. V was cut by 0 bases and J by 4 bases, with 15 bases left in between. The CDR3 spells CASSLSRTIQGTEAFF. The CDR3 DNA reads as TGTGCCAGCAGTTTATCCAGAACTATACAGGGCACTGAAGCTTTCTTT.

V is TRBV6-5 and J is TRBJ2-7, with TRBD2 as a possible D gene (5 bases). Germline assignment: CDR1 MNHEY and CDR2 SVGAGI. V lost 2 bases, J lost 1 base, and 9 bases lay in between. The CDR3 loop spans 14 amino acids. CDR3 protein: CASSYPTGSYEQYF. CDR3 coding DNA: TGTGCCAGCAGTTACCCGACGGGGTCCTACGAGCAGTACTTC.

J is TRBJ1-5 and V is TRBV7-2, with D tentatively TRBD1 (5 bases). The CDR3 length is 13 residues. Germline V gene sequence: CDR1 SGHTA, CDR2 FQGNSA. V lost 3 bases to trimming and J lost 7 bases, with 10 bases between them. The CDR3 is CASSLGVRQPQHF. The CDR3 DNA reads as TGTGCCAGCAGCTTGGGGGTCAGGCAGCCCCAGCATTTT.

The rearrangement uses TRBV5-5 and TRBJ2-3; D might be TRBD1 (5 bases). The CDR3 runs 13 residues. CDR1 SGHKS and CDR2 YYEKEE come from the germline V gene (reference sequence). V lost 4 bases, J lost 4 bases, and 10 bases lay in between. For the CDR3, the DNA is TGTGCCAGCAGCCGACAGTTGCCAGATACGCAGTATTTT. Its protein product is CASSRQLPDTQYF.

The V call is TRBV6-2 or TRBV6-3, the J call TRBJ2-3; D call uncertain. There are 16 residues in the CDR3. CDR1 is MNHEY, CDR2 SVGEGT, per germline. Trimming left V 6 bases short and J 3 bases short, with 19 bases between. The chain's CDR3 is CASSPGRTSGTDTQYF. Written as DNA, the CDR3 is TGTGCCAGCAGCCCTGGGCGGACGTCCGGAACAGATACGCAGTATTTT.

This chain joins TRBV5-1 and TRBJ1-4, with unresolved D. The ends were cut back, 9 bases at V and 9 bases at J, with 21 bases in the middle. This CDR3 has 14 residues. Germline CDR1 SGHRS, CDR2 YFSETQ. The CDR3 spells CATGSGEESQKLFF. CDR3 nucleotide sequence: TGCGCCACCGGATCGGGTGAGGAGTCTCAAAAACTGTTTTTT.

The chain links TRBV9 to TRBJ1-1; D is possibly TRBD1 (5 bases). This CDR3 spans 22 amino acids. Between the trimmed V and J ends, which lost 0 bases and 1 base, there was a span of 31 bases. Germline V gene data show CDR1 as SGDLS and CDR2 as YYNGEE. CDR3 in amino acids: CASSVGGRGNDLTGQRNTEAFF. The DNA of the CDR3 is TGTGCCAGCAGCGTAGGCGGGCGGGGCAATGATCTAACGGGGCAACGGAACACTGAAGCTTTCTTT.

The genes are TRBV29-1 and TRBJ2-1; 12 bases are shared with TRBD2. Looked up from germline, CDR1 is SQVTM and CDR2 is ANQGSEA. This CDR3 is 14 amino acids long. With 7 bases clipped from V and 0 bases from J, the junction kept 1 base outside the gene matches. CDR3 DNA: TGCAGCGAGACTAGCGGGAGCTCCTACAATGAGCAGTTCTTC. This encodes CSETSGSSYNEQFF.

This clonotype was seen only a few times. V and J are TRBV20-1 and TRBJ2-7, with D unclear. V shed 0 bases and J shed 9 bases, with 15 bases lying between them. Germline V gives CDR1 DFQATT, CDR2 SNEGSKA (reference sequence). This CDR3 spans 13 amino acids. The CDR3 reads CSARDPGLSRQYF. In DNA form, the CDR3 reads TGCAGTGCTAGAGATCCAGGTCTTTCACGGCAGTACTTC.

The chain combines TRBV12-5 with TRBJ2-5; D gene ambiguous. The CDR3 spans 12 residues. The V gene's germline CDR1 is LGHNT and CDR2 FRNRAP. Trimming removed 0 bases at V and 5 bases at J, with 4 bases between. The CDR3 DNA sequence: TGTGCTAGTGGTTTGGTAGGCGAGACCCAGTACTTC. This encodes CASGLVGETQYF.

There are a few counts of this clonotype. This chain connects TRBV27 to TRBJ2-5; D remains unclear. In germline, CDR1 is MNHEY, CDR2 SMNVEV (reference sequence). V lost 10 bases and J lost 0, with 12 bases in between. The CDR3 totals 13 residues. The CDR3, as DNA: TGTGCCACCCGTCAGTCCTACCAAGAGACCCAGTACTTC. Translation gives CATRQSYQETQYF.

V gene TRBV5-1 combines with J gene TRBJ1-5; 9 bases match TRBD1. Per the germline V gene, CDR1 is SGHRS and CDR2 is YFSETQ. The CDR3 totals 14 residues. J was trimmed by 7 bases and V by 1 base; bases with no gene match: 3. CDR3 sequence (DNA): TGCGCCAGCAGCTTGACAGGGGGCGGCCAGCCCCAGCATTTT. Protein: CASSLTGGGQPQHF.